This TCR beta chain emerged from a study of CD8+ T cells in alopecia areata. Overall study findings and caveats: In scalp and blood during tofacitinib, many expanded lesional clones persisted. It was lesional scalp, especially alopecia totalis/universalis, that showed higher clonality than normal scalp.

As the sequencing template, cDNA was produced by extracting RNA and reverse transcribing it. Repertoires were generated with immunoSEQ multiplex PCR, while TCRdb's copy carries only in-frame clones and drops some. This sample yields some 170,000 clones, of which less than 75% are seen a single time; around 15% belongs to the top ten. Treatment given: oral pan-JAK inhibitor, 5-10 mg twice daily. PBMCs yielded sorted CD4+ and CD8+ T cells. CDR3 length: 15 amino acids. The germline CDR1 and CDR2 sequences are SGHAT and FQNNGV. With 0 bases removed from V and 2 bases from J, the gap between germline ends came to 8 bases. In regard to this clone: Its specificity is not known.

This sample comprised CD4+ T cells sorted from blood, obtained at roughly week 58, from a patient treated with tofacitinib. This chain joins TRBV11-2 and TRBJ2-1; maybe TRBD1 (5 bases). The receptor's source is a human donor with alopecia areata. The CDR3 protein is CASSLDRAAYNEQFF. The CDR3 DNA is TGTGCCAGCAGCTTAGACAGGGCAGCCTACAATGAGCAGTTCTTC. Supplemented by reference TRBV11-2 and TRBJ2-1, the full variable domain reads EAGVAQSPRYKIIEKRQSVAFWCNPISGHATLYWYQQILGQGPKLLIQFQNNGVVDDSQLPKDRFSAERLKGVDSTLKIQPAKLEDSAVYLCASSLDRAAYNEQFFGPGTRLTVL.